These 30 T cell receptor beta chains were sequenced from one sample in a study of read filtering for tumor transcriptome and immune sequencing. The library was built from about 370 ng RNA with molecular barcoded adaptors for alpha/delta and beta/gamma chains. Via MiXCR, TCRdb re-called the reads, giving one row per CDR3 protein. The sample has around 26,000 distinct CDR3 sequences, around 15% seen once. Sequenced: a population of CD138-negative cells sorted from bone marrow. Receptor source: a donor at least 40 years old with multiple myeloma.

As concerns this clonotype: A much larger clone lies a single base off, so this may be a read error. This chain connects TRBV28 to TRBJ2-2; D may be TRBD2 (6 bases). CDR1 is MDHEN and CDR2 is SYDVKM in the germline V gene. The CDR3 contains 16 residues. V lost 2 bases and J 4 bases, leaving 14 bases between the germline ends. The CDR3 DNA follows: TGTGCCAGCAGTTTAGGAGGGGCAGGGAGCACCGGGGAGCTGTTTTTT. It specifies CASSLGGAGSTGELFF.

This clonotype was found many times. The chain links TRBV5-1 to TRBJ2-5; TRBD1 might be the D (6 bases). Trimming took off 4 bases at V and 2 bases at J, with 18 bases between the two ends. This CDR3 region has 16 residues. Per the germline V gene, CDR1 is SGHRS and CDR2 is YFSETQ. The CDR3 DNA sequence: TGCGCCAGCAGCGAGTTCCAGACAGGCGGACAAGAGACCCAGTACTTC. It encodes CASSEFQTGGQETQYF.

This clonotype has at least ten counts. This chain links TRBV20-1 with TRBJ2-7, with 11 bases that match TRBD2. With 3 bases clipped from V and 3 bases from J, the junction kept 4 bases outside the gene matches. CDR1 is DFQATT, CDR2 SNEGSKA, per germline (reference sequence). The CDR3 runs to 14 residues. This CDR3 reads CSARMGLAVYEQYF. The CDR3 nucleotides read TGCAGTGCTAGGATGGGACTAGCGGTCTACGAGCAGTACTTC.

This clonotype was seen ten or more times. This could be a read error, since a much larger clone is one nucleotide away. CDR3 bases: TGTGCCGGCAGCTTAGGGGGGTCCAATGAGCAGTTCTTC. It codes for CAGSLGGSNEQFF. V is TRBV11-3 and J is TRBJ2-1; D possibly matches TRBD1 or TRBD2 (6 bases each). CDR1 and CDR2 from the germline V gene are SGHNT and YENEEA. CDR3 size: 13 residues. Supplemented by reference TRBV11-3 and TRBJ2-1, the full variable domain reads EAGVVQSPRYKIIEKKQPVAFWCNPISGHNTLYWYLQNLGQGPELLIRYENEEAVDDSQLPKDRFSAERLKGVDSTLKIQPAELGDSAVYLCAGSLGGSNEQFFGPGTRLTVL.

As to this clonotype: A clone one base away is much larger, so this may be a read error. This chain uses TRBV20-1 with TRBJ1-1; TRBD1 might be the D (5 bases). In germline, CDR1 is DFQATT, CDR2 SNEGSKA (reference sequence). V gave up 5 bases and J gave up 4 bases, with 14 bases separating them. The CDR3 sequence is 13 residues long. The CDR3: CSAGGGGSTEAFF. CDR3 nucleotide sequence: TGCAGTGCTGGGGGGGGGGGGAGCACTGAAGCTTTCTTT.

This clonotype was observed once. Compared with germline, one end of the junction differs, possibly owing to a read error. The CDR3 protein is CASSLAQGSTEAFF. The CDR3 region has the DNA TGCGCCAGCAGCTTGGCACAGGGGAGCACTGAAGCTTTTTTT. The genes are TRBV5-1 and TRBJ1-1, with 7 positions matching TRBD1. The CDR3 sequence is 14 residues long. CDR1 and CDR2 from the germline V gene are SGHRS and YFSETQ.

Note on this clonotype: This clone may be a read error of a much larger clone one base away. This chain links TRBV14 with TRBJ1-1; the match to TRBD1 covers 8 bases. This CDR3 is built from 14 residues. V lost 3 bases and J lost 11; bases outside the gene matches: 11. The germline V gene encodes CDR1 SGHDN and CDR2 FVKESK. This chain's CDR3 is CASSHSRPGGVAFF. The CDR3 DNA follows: TGTGCCAGCAGCCACTCTAGGCCAGGGGGCGTTGCTTTCTTT.

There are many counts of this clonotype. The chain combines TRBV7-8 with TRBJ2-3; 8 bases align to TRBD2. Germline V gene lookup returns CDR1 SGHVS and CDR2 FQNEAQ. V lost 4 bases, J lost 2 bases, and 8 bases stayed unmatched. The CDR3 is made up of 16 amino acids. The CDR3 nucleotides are TGTGCCAGCAGCTCCGAGAGCGGGAGCCTCACAGATACGCAGTATTTT. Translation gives CASSSESGSLTDTQYF.

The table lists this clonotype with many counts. DNA for the CDR3: TGTGCCAGCTCACCCGACAGGTTCTCTGGCTACACCTTC. Residues: CASSPDRFSGYTF. J is TRBJ1-2 and V is TRBV18; tentatively, D is TRBD1 (6 bases). The CDR3 is 13 amino acids. Germline V gene sequence: CDR1 KGHSH, CDR2 LQKENI. Trimming removed 3 bases at V and 7 bases at J, with 12 bases between.

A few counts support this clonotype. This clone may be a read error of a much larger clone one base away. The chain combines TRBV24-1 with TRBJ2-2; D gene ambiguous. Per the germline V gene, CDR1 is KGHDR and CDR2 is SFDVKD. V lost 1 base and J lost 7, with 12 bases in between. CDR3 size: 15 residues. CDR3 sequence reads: CATSDFDPLGGELFF. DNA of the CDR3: TGTGCCACCAGTGATTTTGACCCCCTCGGCGGGGAGCTGTTTTTT.

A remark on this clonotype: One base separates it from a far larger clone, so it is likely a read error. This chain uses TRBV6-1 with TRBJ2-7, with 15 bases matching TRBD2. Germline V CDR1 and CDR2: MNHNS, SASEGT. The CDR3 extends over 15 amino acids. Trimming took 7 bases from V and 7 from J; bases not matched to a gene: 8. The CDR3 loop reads CASTGLAGGPNEQYF. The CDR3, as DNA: TGTGCCAGCACCGGACTAGCGGGAGGGCCAAATGAGCAGTACTTC.

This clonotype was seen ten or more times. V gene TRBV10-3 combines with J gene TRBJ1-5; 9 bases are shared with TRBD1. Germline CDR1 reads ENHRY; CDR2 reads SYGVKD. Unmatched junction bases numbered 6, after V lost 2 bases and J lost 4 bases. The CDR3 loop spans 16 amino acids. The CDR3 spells CAISETGQGGNQPQHF. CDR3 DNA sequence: TGTGCCATCAGTGAGACGGGACAGGGTGGGAATCAGCCCCAGCATTTT.

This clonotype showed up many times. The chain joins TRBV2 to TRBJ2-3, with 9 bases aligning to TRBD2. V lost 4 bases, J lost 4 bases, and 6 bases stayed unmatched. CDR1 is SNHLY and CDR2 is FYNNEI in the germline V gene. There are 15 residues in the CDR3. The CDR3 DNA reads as TGTGCCAGCAGTGGTCGATTAGCGGGAGCAGATACGCAGTATTTT. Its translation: CASSGRLAGADTQYF.

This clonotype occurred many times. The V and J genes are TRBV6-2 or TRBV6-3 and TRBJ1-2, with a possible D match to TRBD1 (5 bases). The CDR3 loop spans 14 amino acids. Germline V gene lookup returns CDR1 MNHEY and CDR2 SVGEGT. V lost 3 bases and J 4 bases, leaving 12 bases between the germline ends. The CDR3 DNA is TGTGCCAGCAGTTATTTCGTGGGACCCTATGGCTACACCTTC. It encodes CASSYFVGPYGYTF.

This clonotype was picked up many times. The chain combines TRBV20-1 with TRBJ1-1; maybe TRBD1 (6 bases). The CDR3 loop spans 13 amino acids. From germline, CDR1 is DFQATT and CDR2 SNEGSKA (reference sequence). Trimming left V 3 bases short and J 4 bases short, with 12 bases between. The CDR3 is CSAREGGGTEAFF. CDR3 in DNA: TGCAGTGCTAGGGAGGGGGGAGGCACTGAAGCTTTCTTT.

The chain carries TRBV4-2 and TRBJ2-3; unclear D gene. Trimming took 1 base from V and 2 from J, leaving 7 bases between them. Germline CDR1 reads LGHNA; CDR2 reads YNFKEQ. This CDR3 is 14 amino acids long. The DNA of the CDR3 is TGTGCCAGCAGCCAAGGGGCCCACACAGATACGCAGTATTTT. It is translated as CASSQGAHTDTQYF.

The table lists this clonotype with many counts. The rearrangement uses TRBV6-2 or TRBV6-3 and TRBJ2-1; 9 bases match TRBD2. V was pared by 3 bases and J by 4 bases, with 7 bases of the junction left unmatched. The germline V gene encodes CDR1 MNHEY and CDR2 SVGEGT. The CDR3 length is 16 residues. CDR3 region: CASSYRASGMYNEQFF. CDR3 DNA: TGTGCCAGCAGTTATAGGGCTAGCGGGATGTACAATGAGCAGTTCTTC.

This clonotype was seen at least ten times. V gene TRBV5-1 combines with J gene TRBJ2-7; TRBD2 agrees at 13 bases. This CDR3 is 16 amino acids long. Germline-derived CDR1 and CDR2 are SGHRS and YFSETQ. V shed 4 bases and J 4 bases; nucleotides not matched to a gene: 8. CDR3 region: CASSTPGLAGRYEQYF. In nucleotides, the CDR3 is TGCGCCAGCAGCACGCCGGGACTAGCGGGAAGGTACGAGCAGTACTTC.

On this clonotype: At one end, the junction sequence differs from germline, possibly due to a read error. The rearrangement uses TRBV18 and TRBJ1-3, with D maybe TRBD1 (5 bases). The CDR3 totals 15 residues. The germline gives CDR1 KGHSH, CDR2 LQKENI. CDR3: CGSDDSGISGNTIYF. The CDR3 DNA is TGTGGCAGCGATGACTCAGGGATCTCTGGAAACACCATATATTTT.

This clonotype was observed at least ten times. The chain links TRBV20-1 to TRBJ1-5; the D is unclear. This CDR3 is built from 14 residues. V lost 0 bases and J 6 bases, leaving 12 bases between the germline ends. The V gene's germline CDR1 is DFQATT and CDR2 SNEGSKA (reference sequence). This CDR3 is CSARDKRVGQPQHF. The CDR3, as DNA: TGCAGTGCTAGAGATAAGAGGGTCGGTCAGCCCCAGCATTTT.

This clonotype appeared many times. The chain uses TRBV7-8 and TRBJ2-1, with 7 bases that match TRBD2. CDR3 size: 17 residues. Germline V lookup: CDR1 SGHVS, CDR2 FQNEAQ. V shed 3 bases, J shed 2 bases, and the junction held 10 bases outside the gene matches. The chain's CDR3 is CASSLGVRGRAYNEQFF. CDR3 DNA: TGTGCCAGCAGCTTGGGGGTTCGTGGGAGGGCCTACAATGAGCAGTTCTTC.

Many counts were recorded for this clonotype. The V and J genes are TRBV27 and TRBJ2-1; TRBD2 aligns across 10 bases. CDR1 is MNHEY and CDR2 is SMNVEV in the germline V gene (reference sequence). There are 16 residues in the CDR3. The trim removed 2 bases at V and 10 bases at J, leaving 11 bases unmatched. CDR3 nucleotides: TGTGCCAGCAGTTTACCCGGTGCTAGCGGGAGAGGGGAGCAGTTCTTC. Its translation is CASSLPGASGRGEQFF.

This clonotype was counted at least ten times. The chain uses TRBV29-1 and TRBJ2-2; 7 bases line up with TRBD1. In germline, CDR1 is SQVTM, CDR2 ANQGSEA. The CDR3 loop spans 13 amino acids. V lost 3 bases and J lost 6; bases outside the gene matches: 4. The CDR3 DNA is TGCAGCGTTGATCCAGGGGGTTCCGGGGAGCTGTTTTTT. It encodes CSVDPGGSGELFF.

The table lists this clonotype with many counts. In DNA, the CDR3 is TGTGCCAGCAGCTTCTCCCGTAGTCTAGCGGGAGGGACAGATACGCAGTATTTT. It is translated as CASSFSRSLAGGTDTQYF. This chain uses TRBV21-1 with TRBJ2-3; whether TRBD2, the table's D call, matches the DNA was not checked. TRBV21-1 is a pseudogene segment. This CDR3 has 18 residues.

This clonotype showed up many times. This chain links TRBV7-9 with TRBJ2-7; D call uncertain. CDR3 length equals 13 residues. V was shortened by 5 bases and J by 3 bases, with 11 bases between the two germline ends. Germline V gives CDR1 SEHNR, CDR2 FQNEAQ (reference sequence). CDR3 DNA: TGTGCCAGCAGCCCGACGACCTACTACGAGCAGTACTTC. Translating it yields CASSPTTYYEQYF.

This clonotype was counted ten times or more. Here the CDR3 reads CSTPVGSWAGELFF. As DNA, the CDR3 is TGCAGCACACCCGTCGGGAGCTGGGCCGGGGAGCTGTTTTTT. The chain is built from TRBV29-1 and TRBJ2-2; perhaps TRBD2 as D (6 bases). V gave up 8 bases and J gave up 6 bases, with 19 bases separating them. The germline gives CDR1 SQVTM, CDR2 ANQGSEA. The CDR3 extends over 14 amino acids.

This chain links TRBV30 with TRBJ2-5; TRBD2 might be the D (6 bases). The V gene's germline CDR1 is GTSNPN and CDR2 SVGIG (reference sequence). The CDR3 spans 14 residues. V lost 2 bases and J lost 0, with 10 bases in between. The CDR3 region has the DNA TGTGCCTGGAGTTGCGGGACGTACCAAGAGACCCAGTACTTC. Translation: CAWSCGTYQETQYF. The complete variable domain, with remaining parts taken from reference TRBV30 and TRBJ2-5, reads SQTIHQWPATLVQPVGSPLSLECTVEGTSNPNLYWYRQAAGRGLQLLFYSVGIGQISSEVPQNLSASRPQDRQFILSSKKLLLSDSGFYLCAWSCGTYQETQYFGPGTRLLVL.

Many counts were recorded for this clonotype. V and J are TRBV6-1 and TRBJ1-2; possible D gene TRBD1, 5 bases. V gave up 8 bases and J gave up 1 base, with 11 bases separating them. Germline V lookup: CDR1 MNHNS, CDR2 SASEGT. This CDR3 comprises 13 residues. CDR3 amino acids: CASEGASNYGYTF. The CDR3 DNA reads TGTGCCAGCGAAGGGGCGAGTAACTATGGCTACACCTTC.

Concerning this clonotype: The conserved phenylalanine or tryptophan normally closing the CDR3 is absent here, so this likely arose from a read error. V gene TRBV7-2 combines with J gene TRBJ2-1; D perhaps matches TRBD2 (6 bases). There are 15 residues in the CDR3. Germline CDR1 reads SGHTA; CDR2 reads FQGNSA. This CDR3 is CASSFVGSSYNEQFL. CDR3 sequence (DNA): TGCGCCAGCAGCTTTGTCGGGAGCTCCTACAATGAGCAGTTCCTC.

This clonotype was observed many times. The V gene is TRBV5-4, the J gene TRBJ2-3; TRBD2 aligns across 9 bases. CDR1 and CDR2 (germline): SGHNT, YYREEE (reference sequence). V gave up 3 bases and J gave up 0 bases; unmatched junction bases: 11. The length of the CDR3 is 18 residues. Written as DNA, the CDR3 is TGTGCCAGCAGCTCAAGGACTAGCGCCACGCCGAGCACAGATACGCAGTATTTT. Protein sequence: CASSSRTSATPSTDTQYF.